These 18 T cell receptor beta chains share one sample of origin, sequenced in a study of blood T cell repertoires in COVID-19. Generated by immunoSEQ multiplex PCR, the TCRdb table keeps only in-frame clones and is missing some. The sample has about 220,000 clones; 85% to 90% are singletons. The sample comprised PBMCs or T cells enriched from blood (not recorded which). The receptors come from a woman between 45 and 65 years old with acute COVID-19.

The V call is TRBV28, the J call TRBJ1-3, with 9 bases that match TRBD1. The CDR3 sequence is 21 residues long. V lost 4 bases and J lost 0; bases outside the gene matches: 19. The germline gives CDR1 MDHEN, CDR2 SYDVKM. CDR3 amino acids: CASSSGGRFPTGGASGNTIYF. CDR3 nucleotides: TGTGCCAGCAGTTCAGGTGGCCGGTTCCCGACAGGGGGAGCCTCTGGAAACACCATATATTTT.

J is TRBJ2-2 and V is TRBV24-1, with 8 bases that match TRBD2. The V gene end was trimmed by 3 bases and the J gene end by 1 base; junction bases not matched to a gene: 9. The CDR3 sequence is 18 residues long. Germline assignment: CDR1 KGHDR and CDR2 SFDVKD. CDR3 nucleotides: TGTGCCACCAGTGATCCGGGGGGACTAGAAGGGAACACCGGGGAGCTGTTTTTT. It codes for CATSDPGGLEGNTGELFF.

This chain uses TRBV2 with TRBJ2-1; D possibly corresponds to TRBD2 (6 bases). The V end lost 5 bases, the J end lost 7 bases, and 21 bases lay between the germline ends. Germline V gene data show CDR1 as SNHLY and CDR2 as FYNNEI. The CDR3 spans 16 residues. The CDR3 sequence is CASSTTRGDPGNEQFF. CDR3 nucleotide sequence: TGTGCCAGCAGTACGACCCGCGGGGATCCCGGAAATGAGCAGTTCTTC.

About this clone: Other DNA sequences in the same sample also yield this CDR3. V usage is TRBV4-1 and J usage is TRBJ2-2; D unresolved. Germline V CDR1 and CDR2: MGHRA, YSYEKL. The CDR3 extends over 13 amino acids. The V end lost 1 base, the J end lost 8 bases, and 8 bases lay between the germline ends. CDR3 residues: CASSQVGSGELFF. The CDR3 DNA is TGCGCCAGCAGCCAAGTTGGCTCAGGGGAGCTGTTTTTT.

The CDR3 nucleotides read TGTGCCAGCAGTGATGACGCGGGGCCTTCCGATACGCAGTATTTT. This codes for CASSDDAGPSDTQYF. The chain is built from TRBV2 and TRBJ2-3; tentative D call: TRBD2 (6 bases). Per the germline V gene, CDR1 is SNHLY and CDR2 is FYNNEI. The CDR3 runs 15 residues. V was trimmed by 3 bases and J by 6 bases, leaving 16 bases between them. The full variable domain, with the rest looked up from reference TRBV2 and TRBJ2-3, is EPEVTQTPSHQVTQMGQEVILRCVPISNHLYFYWYRQILGQKVEFLVSFYNNEISEKSEIFDDQFSVERPDGSNFTLKIRSTKLEDSAMYFCASSDDAGPSDTQYFGPGTRLTVL.

J is TRBJ2-7 and V is TRBV11-2, with 10 nucleotides matching TRBD2. Losses at the gene ends were 3 bases for V and 2 bases for J; bases not matched to a gene: 1. This CDR3 contains 14 residues. Germline loops: CDR1 SGHAT, CDR2 FQNNGV. The CDR3 spells CASSFLAGAYEQYF. CDR3 nucleotide sequence: TGTGCCAGCAGCTTCCTAGCGGGAGCCTACGAGCAGTACTTC.

The chain recombines TRBV18 with TRBJ2-1; 10 bases are a match to TRBD2. CDR1 KGHSH and CDR2 LQKENI come from the germline V gene. V lost 2 bases and J lost 3; bases outside the gene matches: 7. This CDR3 has 17 amino acids. The CDR3 sequence: CASSPASGSNIYNEQFF. For the CDR3, the DNA is TGTGCCAGCTCACCAGCTAGCGGGAGTAATATCTACAATGAGCAGTTCTTC.

This clone was seen only once. The rearrangement joins TRBV20-1 to TRBJ1-2, with a possible D match to TRBD1 (6 bases). The V end was cut by 3 bases, the J end by 2 bases, with 19 bases between. The CDR3 covers 16 residues. Germline values: CDR1 DFQATT, CDR2 SNEGSKA (reference sequence). CDR3 sequence: CSASLPNREFNYGYTF. CDR3 bases: TGCAGTGCTAGTCTGCCTAACAGGGAGTTCAACTATGGCTACACCTTC.

The chain carries TRBV19 and TRBJ2-1; 9 bases fit TRBD1. Germline V gene lookup returns CDR1 LNHDA and CDR2 SQIVND (reference sequence). This CDR3 comprises 15 residues. V trimming: 1 base; J trimming: 4 bases; junction bases outside the gene matches: 2. Written as DNA, the CDR3 is TGTGCCAGTAGTATAGGCGGGACAGGGTACAATGAGCAGTTCTTC. This encodes CASSIGGTGYNEQFF.

This rearrangement joins TRBV4-3 to TRBJ2-1; 9 bases map to TRBD1. Losses at the gene ends were 3 bases for V and 5 bases for J; bases not matched to a gene: 8. From germline, CDR1 is LGHNA and CDR2 YSLEER. There are 16 residues in the CDR3. CDR3 in amino acids: CASSQRGTGRDNEQFF. The CDR3 DNA sequence: TGCGCCAGCAGCCAGAGAGGGACAGGGAGAGACAATGAGCAGTTCTTC.

This sequence joins TRBV4-3 and TRBJ1-4; TRBD1 might be the D (5 bases). Trimming removed 4 bases from V and 4 bases from J, with 16 bases in between. The CDR3 runs 16 residues. CDR1 is LGHNA, CDR2 YSLEER, per germline. The DNA of the CDR3 is TGCGCCAGCAGCCCTTCCAGGGAGGGGATTAATGAAAAACTGTTTTTT. Residues: CASSPSREGINEKLFF.

J is TRBJ2-7 and V is TRBV7-9, with TRBD1 as a possible D gene (6 bases). V was trimmed by 6 bases and J by 3 bases, leaving 12 bases between them. Germline V gene data show CDR1 as SEHNR and CDR2 as FQNEAQ (reference sequence). The CDR3 is 13 residues long. CDR3 nucleotides: TGTGCCAGCAGAAATACAGGGATCTACGAGCAGTACTTC. Amino acid sequence: CASRNTGIYEQYF.

This chain connects TRBV28 to TRBJ2-7; D is possibly TRBD1 (5 bases). V dropped 4 bases and J dropped 3 bases, with 7 bases sitting between them. CDR1 is MDHEN and CDR2 is SYDVKM in the germline V gene. The CDR3 has 12 residues. The CDR3 DNA follows: TGTGCCAGCAGTTGGGGCGACTACGAGCAGTACTTC. Its protein product is CASSWGDYEQYF.

The J gene is TRBJ1-6, the V gene TRBV11-2; 8 bases match TRBD1. Germline CDR1 and CDR2: SGHAT and FQNNGV. With V trimmed by 6 bases and J by 9 bases, 7 bases remained unmatched. The CDR3 contains 14 residues. CDR3 nucleotides: TGTGCCAGCAGTCCAGACAGGGGCGGTTCACCCCTCCACTTT. Amino acid sequence: CASSPDRGGSPLHF. Complete variable domain (other parts from reference TRBV11-2 and TRBJ1-6): EAGVAQSPRYKIIEKRQSVAFWCNPISGHATLYWYQQILGQGPKLLIQFQNNGVVDDSQLPKDRFSAERLKGVDSTLKIQPAKLEDSAVYLCASSPDRGGSPLHFGNGTRLTVT.

This clone was seen only once. This chain uses TRBV6-6 with TRBJ1-1; possible D gene TRBD1, 6 bases. Germline V CDR1 and CDR2: MNHNY, SVGAGI (reference sequence). Trimming removed 5 bases at V and 7 bases at J, with 8 bases between. This CDR3 spans 11 amino acids. The CDR3 is CASSRTDEAFF. The CDR3 DNA reads TGTGCCAGCAGTAGGACAGATGAAGCTTTCTTT.

This chain joins TRBV25-1 and TRBJ2-5; perhaps TRBD1 as D (5 bases). Deletions cut 3 bases from V and 4 bases from J, with 18 bases between. The germline CDR1 and CDR2 sequences are MGHDK and SYGVNS. The CDR3 covers 16 residues. The CDR3 is CASSDMTQGMTETQYF. As DNA, the CDR3 is TGTGCCAGCAGTGATATGACCCAGGGTATGACAGAGACCCAGTACTTC.

The chain combines TRBV7-9 with TRBJ2-1; 9 bases map to TRBD2. CDR3 length: 15 residues. Trimming removed 7 bases from V and 6 bases from J; junction bases left unmatched: 10. Germline CDR1 is SEHNR and CDR2 is FQNEAQ (reference sequence). The CDR3, as DNA: TGTGCCAGCACCGGACGAATAGCGGGAGCCAATGAGCAGTTCTTC. Translated: CASTGRIAGANEQFF.

The chain uses TRBV11-2 and TRBJ2-3; 13 nucleotides align to TRBD2. V shed 3 bases, J shed 7 bases, and the junction held 10 bases outside the gene matches. The germline gives CDR1 SGHAT, CDR2 FQNNGV. CDR3 length: 17 amino acids. The CDR3, as DNA: TGTGCCAGCAGCTTTATCCTAACTAGCGGGAGGGCAAATACGCAGTATTTT. It specifies CASSFILTSGRANTQYF. Variable domain in full (rest from reference TRBV11-2 and TRBJ2-3): EAGVAQSPRYKIIEKRQSVAFWCNPISGHATLYWYQQILGQGPKLLIQFQNNGVVDDSQLPKDRFSAERLKGVDSTLKIQPAKLEDSAVYLCASSFILTSGRANTQYFGPGTRLTVL.